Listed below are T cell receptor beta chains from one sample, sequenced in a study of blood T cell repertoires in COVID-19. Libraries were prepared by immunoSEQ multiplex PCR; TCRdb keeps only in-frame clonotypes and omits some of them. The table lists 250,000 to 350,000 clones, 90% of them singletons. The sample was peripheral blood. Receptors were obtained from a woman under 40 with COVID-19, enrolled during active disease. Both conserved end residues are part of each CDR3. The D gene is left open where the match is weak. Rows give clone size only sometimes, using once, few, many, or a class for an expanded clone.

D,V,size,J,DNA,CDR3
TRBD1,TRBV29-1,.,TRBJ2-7,TGCAGCGGGACAGGGACCATGCCCTACGAGCAGTACTTC,CSGTGTMPYEQYF
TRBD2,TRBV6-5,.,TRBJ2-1,TGTGCCAGCAGGGACCGGGCTACGGGGAGGGATGAGCAGTTCTTC,CASRDRATGRDEQFF
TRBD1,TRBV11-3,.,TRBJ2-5,TGTGCCAGCAGCCCAGGGGGCTGGGGAGAGACCCAGTACTTC,CASSPGGWGETQYF
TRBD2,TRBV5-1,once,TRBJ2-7,TGCGCCAGCAGCCCGGGACTAGCGGGATCCTACGAGCAGTACTTC,CASSPGLAGSYEQYF
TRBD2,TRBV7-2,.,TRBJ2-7,TGTGCCAGCAGCTTAGGCGGGAGCGCATCCTACGAGCAGTACTTC,CASSLGGSASYEQYF
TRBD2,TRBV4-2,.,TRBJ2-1,TGTGCCAGCAGCCAACTAGCGGGCAACAATGAGCAGTTCTTC,CASSQLAGNNEQFF
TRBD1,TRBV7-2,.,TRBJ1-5,TGTGCCAGCAGCTTAGCTGGACAGGCCCAGCCCCAGCATTTT,CASSLAGQAQPQHF
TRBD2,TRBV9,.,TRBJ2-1,TGTGCCAGCAGCGTACGAGGGACTAGCGGGACGGATGAGCAGTTCTTC,CASSVRGTSGTDEQFF
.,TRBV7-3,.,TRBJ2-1,TGTGCCAGCAGCCCGCAACCTTCGATCGGCTACAATGAGCAGTTCTTC,CASSPQPSIGYNEQFF
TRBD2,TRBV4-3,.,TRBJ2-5,TGCGCCAGCAGCCAGTTTTTGGGAGGGCGAGAGACCCAGTACTTC,CASSQFLGGRETQYF
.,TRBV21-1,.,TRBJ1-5,TGTGCCAGCAGCAAAAGGGGGACGGACAGAACACCGGCGAACAATCAGCCCCAGCATTTT,CASSKRGTDRTPANNQPQHF
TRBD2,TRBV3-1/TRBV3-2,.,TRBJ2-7,TGTGCCAGCTGTCCCCAGGCCGGGACTAGCGTCTACGAGCAGTACTTC,CASCPQAGTSVYEQYF
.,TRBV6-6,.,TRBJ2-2,TGTGCCAGCAGTCGTAGGGGGATCACCGGGGAGCTGTTTTTT,CASSRRGITGELFF
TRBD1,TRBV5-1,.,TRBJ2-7,TGCGCCAGCAGCCCGTCCGGGACAGGGGGCGAGCAGTACTTC,CASSPSGTGGEQYF
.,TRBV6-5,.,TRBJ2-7,TGTGCCAGCAGTTACTCAGGGCTAGCCGGATACGAGCAGTACTTC,CASSYSGLAGYEQYF
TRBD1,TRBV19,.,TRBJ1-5,TGTGCCAGTAGTTATCAGGGGGCCCAGCCCCAGCATTTT,CASSYQGAQPQHF
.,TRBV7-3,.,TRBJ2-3,TGTGCCAGCAGCTTATCTGGCGGGAGCACAGATACGCAGTATTTT,CASSLSGGSTDTQYF
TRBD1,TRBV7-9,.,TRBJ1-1,TGTGCCAGCAGCTTAGGTTCAGGGGGAGGGAACACTGAAGCTTTCTTT,CASSLGSGGGNTEAFF
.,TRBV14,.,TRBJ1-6,TGTGCCAGCAGCCAAAGAGGGAATCATAATTCACCCCTCCACTTT,CASSQRGNHNSPLHF
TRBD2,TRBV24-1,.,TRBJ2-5,TGTGCCACCAGTGACCCCCCCAGCCCGGGAGGAGAGACCCAGTACTTC,CATSDPPSPGGETQYF
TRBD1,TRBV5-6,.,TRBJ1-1,TGTGCCGCCGGGACAGGGATGAACACTGAAGCTTTCTTT,CAAGTGMNTEAFF
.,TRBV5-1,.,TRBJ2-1,TGCGCCAGCAGGTCGGGGAGAGGTGAGCAGTTCTTC,CASRSGRGEQFF
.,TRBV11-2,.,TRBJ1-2,TGTGCCAGCAGCTCCTCCCTGGGGGGTATCTATGGCTACACCTTC,CASSSSLGGIYGYTF
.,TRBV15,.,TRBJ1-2,TGTGCCACCAGCAGAGAGGGCCCCGTCGGCTATGGCTACACCTTC,CATSREGPVGYGYTF
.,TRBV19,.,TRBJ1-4,TGTGCCAGTAGTATCCGAGGCGGGGCAACTAATGAAAAACTGTTTTTT,CASSIRGGATNEKLFF
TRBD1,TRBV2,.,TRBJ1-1,TGTGCCAGCAGTGCCGGGACAGTGGCCGTCGGAGCTTTCTTT,CASSAGTVAVGAFF
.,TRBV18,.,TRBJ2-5,TGTGCCAGCTCGTTTGTAAGGGGAGAGACCCAGTACTTC,CASSFVRGETQYF
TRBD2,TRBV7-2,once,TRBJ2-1,TGTGCCAGCAGCATCAGCGGGAGGGCCAGTAGATCCTACAATGAGCAGTTCTTC,CASSISGRASRSYNEQFF
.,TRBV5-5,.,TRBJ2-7,TGTGCCAGCAGGGAGGGCGGTGACCGAGGGCAGCAGTACTTC,CASREGGDRGQQYF
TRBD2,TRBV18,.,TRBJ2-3,TGTGCCAGCACCAGAACTAGCGGGACGACAGATACGCAGTATTTT,CASTRTSGTTDTQYF
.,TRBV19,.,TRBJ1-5,TGTGCCAGTAGTATGGATCCAGGGCCCCAGCATTTT,CASSMDPGPQHF
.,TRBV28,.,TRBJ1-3,TGTGCCAGCAGTGGACGGGGTCGGGCAGGGGTTATGAGGGGGTCAGGAAACACCATATATTTT,CASSGRGRAGVMRGSGNTIYF
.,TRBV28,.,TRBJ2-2,TGTGCCAGCAGTTTATTAGGGCGGGAGAACACCGGGGAGCTGTTTTTT,CASSLLGRENTGELFF
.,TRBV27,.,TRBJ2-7,TGTGCCAGCAGTCCCCCCAGGGGCGAGCAGTACTTC,CASSPPRGEQYF
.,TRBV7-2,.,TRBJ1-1,TGTGCCAGCAGCCTTTTCCCGGCGGCTGGGGGCGGGACTGAAGCTTTCTTT,CASSLFPAAGGGTEAFF
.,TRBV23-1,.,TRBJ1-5,TGCGCCAGCACCAGACAGGTTTATAGCAATCAGCCCCAGCATTTT,CASTRQVYSNQPQHF
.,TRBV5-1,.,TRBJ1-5,TGCGCCAGCACAATGGGGGGAATCAATAGCAATCAGCCCCAGCATTTT,CASTMGGINSNQPQHF
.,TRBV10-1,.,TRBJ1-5,TGCGCCAGCAGTGACCGACTTAGTCAGCCCCAGCATTTT,CASSDRLSQPQHF
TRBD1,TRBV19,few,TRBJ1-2,TGTGCCAGTAGGAAGGGACAGGGTGGTGGCTACACCTTC,CASRKGQGGGYTF
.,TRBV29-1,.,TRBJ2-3,TGCAGCTCCCAGATCACAGATACGCAGTATTTT,CSSQITDTQYF
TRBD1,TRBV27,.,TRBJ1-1,TGTGCCAGCAGTTTGACAGGGGGGAACACTGAAGCTTTCTTT,CASSLTGGNTEAFF
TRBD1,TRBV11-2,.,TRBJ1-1,TGTGCCAGCAGCCCGCTACAGGGGTCCGGTGAAGCTTTCTTT,CASSPLQGSGEAFF
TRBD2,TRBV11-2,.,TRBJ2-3,TGTGCCAGCAGCAAAGGACTAGCGGCAGATACGCAGTATTTT,CASSKGLAADTQYF
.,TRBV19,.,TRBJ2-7,TGTGCCAGTACCCCCCGGTACAGATCCTACGAGCAGTACTTC,CASTPRYRSYEQYF
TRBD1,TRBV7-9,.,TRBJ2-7,TGTGCCAGCAGCTCTCCGGGACAGGGTCCCAAGCAGTACTTC,CASSSPGQGPKQYF
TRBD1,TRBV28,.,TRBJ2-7,TGTGCCAGCACTGGGACAGCTTCTACCTACGAGCAGTACTTC,CASTGTASTYEQYF
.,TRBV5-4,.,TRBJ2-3,TGTGCCAGCAGCTTTAACACAGATACGCAGTATTTT,CASSFNTDTQYF
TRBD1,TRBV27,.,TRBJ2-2,TGTGCCAGCAGTGACGACAGGGTCGGGTCCGGGGAGCTGTTTTTT,CASSDDRVGSGELFF
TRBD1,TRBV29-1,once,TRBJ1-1,TGCAGCGGTGCCGTGGGACAGCTAAACACTGAAGCTTTCTTT,CSGAVGQLNTEAFF